One sample yielded the 18 T cell receptor beta chains listed below, sequenced in a study of T cell repertoires in cytomegalovirus infection. These receptors are not linked to any known antigen. TCRdb itself ran the reads through MiXCR, one entry per CDR3 protein. Counted here are approximately 990,000 distinct CDR3 sequences, about a third occurring once; the ten biggest clones make up roughly 13%. The sample consisted of cultured CD8+ T cells from PBMCs, taken from culture after CMV antigen stimulation. The receptors shown here come from a human donor in good health (CMV status not recorded). Some clones in this sample may be carry-over from other donors' samples.

This clonotype turned up a few times. The CDR3 DNA sequence: TGTGCCAGCAGTTTGACGGACGGTGCCTACGAGCAGTACTTC. Translating it yields CASSLTDGAYEQYF. V usage is TRBV27 and J usage is TRBJ2-7, with D hard to call. Trimming stripped 3 bases from V and 2 bases from J, with 11 bases between. This CDR3 is built from 14 residues. CDR1 is MNHEY and CDR2 is SMNVEV in the germline V gene (reference sequence).

This clonotype was counted a few times. The chain uses TRBV6-2 or TRBV6-3 and TRBJ2-4, with D possibly TRBD2 on 5 matching bases. Germline CDR1 reads MNHEY; CDR2 reads SVGEGT. Trimming pared 5 bases from V and 6 bases from J, leaving 14 bases between. The CDR3 has 14 residues. CDR3 protein: CASSPKEERNIQYF. CDR3 DNA: TGTGCCAGCAGTCCCAAGGAGGAGCGAAACATTCAGTACTTC.

For the CDR3, the DNA is TGTGCCAGTAGCCCCAGGGCCCCCGGTGAAAAACTGTTTTTT. Encoded protein: CASSPRAPGEKLFF. The chain combines TRBV19 with TRBJ1-4, with D possibly being TRBD1 (5 bases). Germline V CDR1 and CDR2: LNHDA, SQIVND (reference sequence). The CDR3 loop spans 14 amino acids. Trimming removed 6 bases at V and 7 bases at J, with 15 bases between.

This clonotype came up a few times. This chain uses TRBV12-3 or TRBV12-4 with TRBJ1-2, with D maybe TRBD1 (6 bases). The CDR3 length is 15 residues. V dropped 6 bases and J dropped 8 bases, with 22 bases sitting between them. CDR3 in DNA: TGTGCCAGCAGCCGTACACAGGGACCTCCCCAAGGCTACACCTTC. It encodes CASSRTQGPPQGYTF.

This clonotype appeared a few times. The genes are TRBV7-9 and TRBJ2-1; TRBD1 might be the D (5 bases). V shed 5 bases and J shed 0 bases, with 20 bases lying between them. The germline CDR1 and CDR2 sequences are SEHNR and FQNEAQ (reference sequence). This CDR3 region has 18 residues. Here the CDR3 reads CASSTSPPGFRSYNEQFF. CDR3 in DNA: TGTGCCAGCAGCACATCACCCCCAGGGTTTCGCTCCTACAATGAGCAGTTCTTC.

This clonotype was recorded many times. The V call is TRBV7-2, the J call TRBJ1-1; TRBD1 aligns across 12 bases. The CDR3 is 16 amino acids. Germline lookup yields CDR1 SGHTA and CDR2 FQGNSA. With 5 bases clipped from V and 1 base from J, the junction kept 5 bases outside the gene matches. This chain's CDR3 is CASSPRGQGANTEAFF. The CDR3 coding sequence is TGTGCCAGCAGCCCGAGGGGACAGGGGGCGAACACTGAAGCTTTCTTT.

This clonotype was seen at least ten times. The V and J genes are TRBV7-2 and TRBJ2-7; 8 bases align to TRBD2. Trimming took 0 bases from V and 5 from J; bases not matched to a gene: 6. Germline V gene data show CDR1 as SGHTA and CDR2 as FQGNSA. The CDR3 length is 15 residues. CDR3 amino acids: CASSLATSGVNEQYF. The CDR3 DNA sequence: TGTGCCAGCAGCTTAGCAACTAGCGGAGTAAACGAGCAGTACTTC.

This clonotype was seen a few times. V and J are TRBV7-9 and TRBJ2-3, with D possibly matching TRBD1 (6 bases). V lost 2 bases and J lost 1, with 16 bases in between. The CDR3 extends over 17 amino acids. Germline lookup yields CDR1 SEHNR and CDR2 FQNEAQ (reference sequence). In DNA form, the CDR3 reads TGTGCCAGCAGCTTATTCCCAGGGGACGGTGGCACAGATACGCAGTATTTT. It encodes CASSLFPGDGGTDTQYF.

This clonotype was seen many times. The V and J genes are TRBV7-2 and TRBJ2-3; tentative D call: TRBD1 (5 bases). Germline CDR1 and CDR2: SGHTA and FQGNSA. This CDR3 comprises 15 residues. Trimming left V 5 bases short and J 4 bases short, with 16 bases between. For the CDR3, the DNA is TGTGCCAGCAGCACAGGACCATATAACCCAGATACGCAGTATTTT. As protein: CASSTGPYNPDTQYF.

V gene TRBV5-1 combines with J gene TRBJ2-1; 10 positions agree with TRBD2. This CDR3 has 16 amino acids. The V gene's germline CDR1 is SGHRS and CDR2 YFSETQ. Trimming took 4 bases from V and 6 from J; bases not matched to a gene: 10. CDR3 loop: CASSRRTSGSGNEQFF. DNA for the CDR3: TGCGCCAGCAGCCGCCGGACTAGCGGCTCGGGCAATGAGCAGTTCTTC.

The V and J genes are TRBV5-4 and TRBJ2-1, with 8 positions matching TRBD1. Germline-derived CDR1 and CDR2 are SGHNT and YYREEE (reference sequence). V gave up 5 bases and J gave up 6 bases; unmatched junction bases: 10. The CDR3 is 15 amino acids. The CDR3 reads CASSHTGGVINEQFF. The CDR3 bases are TGTGCCAGCAGTCATACAGGGGGAGTCATCAATGAGCAGTTCTTC.

The V call is TRBV19, the J call TRBJ1-1; D is ambiguous. CDR1 and CDR2 from the germline V gene are LNHDA and SQIVND (reference sequence). The CDR3 runs 15 residues. Trimming took 7 bases from V and 0 from J, leaving 15 bases between them. CDR3 protein: CASKILGGMNTEAFF. The CDR3 nucleotides are TGTGCCAGTAAAATTTTAGGAGGGATGAACACTGAAGCTTTCTTT.

This clonotype appeared a few times. The chain is built from TRBV6-2 or TRBV6-3 and TRBJ2-5, with 7 bases that match TRBD1. Germline CDR1 MNHEY, CDR2 SVGEGT. The trim removed 6 bases at V and 5 bases at J, leaving 6 bases unmatched. This CDR3 spans 13 amino acids. The CDR3 nucleotides read TGTGCCAGCAGCTCGGACAGGCCGGAGACCCAGTACTTC. It is translated as CASSSDRPETQYF.

V is TRBV20-1 and J is TRBJ2-7; TRBD2 might be the D (6 bases). Germline values: CDR1 DFQATT, CDR2 SNEGSKA (reference sequence). The CDR3 consists of 14 residues. V was pared by 3 bases and J by 0 bases, with 12 bases between. The chain's CDR3 is CSARSTGGSYEQYF. Written as DNA, the CDR3 is TGCAGTGCTAGGTCTACCGGGGGCTCCTACGAGCAGTACTTC.

This clonotype was observed a handful of times. The CDR3 DNA sequence: TGTGCCAGCAGTTACCGGCTGAGGGCAGAAGCAAATTCACCCCTCCACTTT. Its protein is CASSYRLRAEANSPLHF. V is TRBV6-6 and J is TRBJ1-6; the D is unclear. From germline, CDR1 is MNHNY and CDR2 SVGAGI (reference sequence). Trimming shortened V by 2 bases and J by 7 bases, and 18 bases separated the two germline ends. This CDR3 is 17 amino acids long.

The chain employs TRBV12-3 or TRBV12-4 and TRBJ2-1; D possibly uses TRBD1 or TRBD2 (7 bases each). Trimming cost V 6 bases and J 7 bases, with 13 bases left between them. This CDR3 contains 13 residues. The CDR3 protein is CASRPRGGNEQFF. The CDR3, as DNA: TGTGCCAGCAGACCCAGGGGGGGTAATGAGCAGTTCTTC.

Ten or more counts support this clonotype. The chain combines TRBV7-8 with TRBJ2-4, with D possibly being TRBD2 (6 bases). Deletions cut 3 bases from V and 0 bases from J, with 15 bases between. The germline CDR1 and CDR2 sequences are SGHVS and FQNEAQ. CDR3 size: 17 residues. In nucleotides, the CDR3 is TGTGCCAGCAGCTTGGGGGGAGGAACTCTAGCCAAAAACATTCAGTACTTC. Translated, it gives CASSLGGGTLAKNIQYF. The entire variable domain, with the rest obtained from reference TRBV7-8 and TRBJ2-4, is as follows: GAGVSQSPRYKVAKRGQDVALRCDPISGHVSLFWYQQALGQGPEFLTYFQNEAQLDKSGLPSDRFFAERPEGSVSTLKIQRTQQEDSAVYLCASSLGGGTLAKNIQYFGAGTRLSVL.

V usage is TRBV10-3 and J usage is TRBJ1-1; TRBD1 aligns across 8 bases. Germline CDR1 ENHRY, CDR2 SYGVKD. The CDR3 runs to 14 residues. J lost 5 bases, V lost 5 bases, and 7 bases had no gene match. The CDR3, as DNA: TGTGCCATCAGTACCTCAGGGGGCGAGACTGAAGCTTTCTTT. It encodes CAISTSGGETEAFF.